These T cell receptor beta chains were read from a single sample in a study of T cells in Graves' hyperthyroidism and ophthalmopathy. TCRdb independently ran MiXCR on the multiplex PCR reads; one entry per CDR3 protein. Of about 770,000 distinct CDR3 sequences in the sample, around 19% were seen once. The sequenced sample consisted of blood. The origin of the receptors is a woman in her forties or fifties with Graves' hyperthyroidism that later progressed to Graves' ophthalmopathy. The CDR3 runs from the conserved cysteine through the conserved F or W. The D gene is left open where the match is weak. The size field is filled for only some rows; it gives once, few, many or a size class.

CDR3 protein: CASQLGRQETQYF
CDR3 DNA: TGTGCCAGCCAGTTGGGCAGACAAGAGACCCAGTACTTC
D gene: .
clone size: few
CDR3 length: 13
J gene: TRBJ2-5
V gene: TRBV2

CDR3 protein: CASSPLQGSGYYEQYF
CDR3 DNA: TGTGCCAGCAGCCCACTCCAGGGGTCCGGGTACTACGAGCAGTACTTC
D gene: .
clone size: .
CDR3 length: 16
J gene: TRBJ2-7
V gene: TRBV14

CDR3 protein: CASSGTTPSYEQYF
CDR3 DNA: TGTGCCAGCAGCGGGACTACCCCCTCCTACGAGCAGTACTTC
D gene: TRBD2
clone size: .
CDR3 length: 14
J gene: TRBJ2-7
V gene: TRBV3-1

CDR3 protein: CATSTGQGDTEAFF
CDR3 DNA: TGTGCCACCAGCACGGGACAGGGGGACACTGAAGCTTTCTTT
D gene: TRBD1
clone size: .
CDR3 length: 14
J gene: TRBJ1-1
V gene: TRBV15

CDR3 protein: CASSSRHQNTEAFF
CDR3 DNA: TGTGCCAGCAGCTCCCGGCATCAGAACACTGAAGCTTTCTTT
D gene: .
clone size: many
CDR3 length: 14
J gene: TRBJ1-1
V gene: TRBV9

CDR3 protein: CASSDSVYGYTF
CDR3 DNA: TGTGCCAGCAGTGATTCGGTTTATGGCTACACCTTC
D gene: .
clone size: few
CDR3 length: 12
J gene: TRBJ1-2
V gene: TRBV25-1

CDR3 protein: CASSIDITGNYNEQFF
CDR3 DNA: TGTGCCAGTAGTATAGACATCACAGGGAACTACAATGAGCAGTTCTTC
D gene: .
clone size: few
CDR3 length: 16
J gene: TRBJ2-1
V gene: TRBV19

CDR3 protein: CAISDGISKGESNQPQHF
CDR3 DNA: TGTGCCATCAGTGATGGAATTTCGAAAGGGGAAAGCAATCAGCCCCAGCATTTT
D gene: .
clone size: .
CDR3 length: 18
J gene: TRBJ1-5
V gene: TRBV10-3

CDR3 protein: CASSLDRTNYGYTF
CDR3 DNA: TGTGCCAGCAGCTTAGATAGAACTAACTATGGCTACACCTTC
D gene: .
clone size: many
CDR3 length: 14
J gene: TRBJ1-2
V gene: TRBV7-8

CDR3 protein: CASSEFPGQGNTEAFF
CDR3 DNA: TGTGCCAGCAGTGAATTCCCGGGGCAGGGAAACACTGAAGCTTTCTTT
D gene: .
clone size: .
CDR3 length: 16
J gene: TRBJ1-1
V gene: TRBV6-1

CDR3 protein: CASSQELPLAGGQNQETQYF
CDR3 DNA: TGTGCCAGCAGCCAAGAATTGCCCCTAGCGGGGGGGCAAAACCAAGAGACCCAGTACTTC
D gene: TRBD2
clone size: many
CDR3 length: 20
J gene: TRBJ2-5
V gene: TRBV3-1

CDR3 protein: CASSPDERATNEKLFF
CDR3 DNA: TGTGCCAGCTCACCAGACGAGAGGGCAACTAATGAAAAACTGTTTTTT
D gene: .
clone size: few
CDR3 length: 16
J gene: TRBJ1-4
V gene: TRBV18

CDR3 protein: CAIREQGATEAFF
CDR3 DNA: TGTGCCATCAGAGAACAGGGGGCGACTGAAGCTTTCTTT
D gene: TRBD1
clone size: few
CDR3 length: 13
J gene: TRBJ1-1
V gene: TRBV10-3

CDR3 protein: CASSPGQEQETQYF
CDR3 DNA: TGTGCCAGCAGCCCCGGACAGGAGCAAGAGACCCAGTACTTC
D gene: TRBD1
clone size: many
CDR3 length: 14
J gene: TRBJ2-5
V gene: TRBV11-2

CDR3 protein: CASSLSARKVDGVTEAFF
CDR3 DNA: TGTGCCAGCAGCTTATCGGCCAGGAAAGTTGACGGGGTCACTGAAGCTTTCTTT
D gene: .
clone size: few
CDR3 length: 18
J gene: TRBJ1-1
V gene: TRBV7-3

CDR3 protein: CASSAKGTVNTEAFF
CDR3 DNA: TGTGCCAGCAGCGCTAAGGGGACGGTGAACACTGAAGCTTTCTTT
D gene: .
clone size: few
CDR3 length: 15
J gene: TRBJ1-1
V gene: TRBV7-9

CDR3 protein: CASSGPGHEQYF
CDR3 DNA: TGTGCCAGCAGCGGCCCAGGGCACGAGCAGTACTTC
D gene: .
clone size: .
CDR3 length: 12
J gene: TRBJ2-7
V gene: TRBV5-4

CDR3 protein: CASSPGGGAWDEQFF
CDR3 DNA: TGTGCCAGCAGCCCCGGCGGGGGGGCCTGGGATGAGCAGTTCTTC
D gene: TRBD2
clone size: few
CDR3 length: 15
J gene: TRBJ2-1
V gene: TRBV7-3

CDR3 protein: CASSQDVQGLRGYTF
CDR3 DNA: TGTGCCAGCAGCCAAGATGTTCAGGGACTCCGTGGCTACACCTTC
D gene: .
clone size: few
CDR3 length: 15
J gene: TRBJ1-2
V gene: TRBV3-1

CDR3 protein: CASSYFGTADNSPLHF
CDR3 DNA: TGTGCCAGCAGTTACTTCGGGACAGCGGATAATTCACCCCTCCACTTT
D gene: TRBD1
clone size: .
CDR3 length: 16
J gene: TRBJ1-6
V gene: TRBV6-5

CDR3 protein: CASGLRGLAGETQYF
CDR3 DNA: TGTGCTAGTGGTTTAAGGGGGTTGGCGGGAGAGACCCAGTACTTC
D gene: .
clone size: many
CDR3 length: 15
J gene: TRBJ2-5
V gene: TRBV12-5

CDR3 protein: CSVSRGNEQFF
CDR3 DNA: TGCAGCGTCTCACGGGGAAATGAGCAGTTCTTC
D gene: .
clone size: few
CDR3 length: 11
J gene: TRBJ2-1
V gene: TRBV29-1

CDR3 protein: CASSVRGGGGNYGYTF
CDR3 DNA: TGTGCCAGCAGTGTACGCGGAGGGGGCGGAAACTATGGCTACACCTTC
D gene: TRBD1
clone size: few
CDR3 length: 16
J gene: TRBJ1-2
V gene: TRBV12-3/TRBV12-4

CDR3 protein: CASSRQRDTEAFF
CDR3 DNA: TGTGCCAGTAGTAGACAGCGGGACACTGAAGCTTTCTTT
D gene: .
clone size: few
CDR3 length: 13
J gene: TRBJ1-1
V gene: TRBV19

CDR3 protein: CASVQTGGSNEQFF
CDR3 DNA: TGTGCCAGTGTCCAGACAGGGGGTAGCAATGAGCAGTTCTTC
D gene: TRBD1
clone size: .
CDR3 length: 14
J gene: TRBJ2-1
V gene: TRBV19

CDR3 protein: CASSPMGHLINTGELFF
CDR3 DNA: TGTGCCAGCAGCCCCATGGGACATCTGATTAACACCGGGGAGCTGTTTTTT
D gene: .
clone size: .
CDR3 length: 17
J gene: TRBJ2-2
V gene: TRBV7-6

CDR3 protein: CASSDHRDSYEQYF
CDR3 DNA: TGTGCCAGCAGTGACCACCGGGACAGCTACGAGCAGTACTTC
D gene: TRBD1
clone size: many
CDR3 length: 14
J gene: TRBJ2-7
V gene: TRBV2

CDR3 protein: CSVNSLGGPYMNTEAFF
CDR3 DNA: TGCAGCGTTAACTCCCTCGGAGGTCCATATATGAACACTGAAGCTTTCTTT
D gene: .
clone size: .
CDR3 length: 17
J gene: TRBJ1-1
V gene: TRBV29-1

CDR3 protein: CASTRTGSFTDTQYF
CDR3 DNA: TGCGCCAGCACTCGGACAGGTTCGTTCACAGATACGCAGTATTTT
D gene: TRBD1
clone size: .
CDR3 length: 15
J gene: TRBJ2-3
V gene: TRBV5-1